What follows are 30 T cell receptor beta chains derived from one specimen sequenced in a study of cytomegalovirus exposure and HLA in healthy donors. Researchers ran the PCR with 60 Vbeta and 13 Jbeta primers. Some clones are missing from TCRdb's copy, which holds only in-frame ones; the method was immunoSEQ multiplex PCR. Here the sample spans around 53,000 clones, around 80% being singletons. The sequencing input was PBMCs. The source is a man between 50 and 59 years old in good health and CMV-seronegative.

This chain's CDR3 is CASSDIPGQGEAFF. CDR3 DNA: TGTGCCAGCAGCGACATTCCGGGACAGGGTGAAGCTTTCTTT. V usage is TRBV7-9 and J usage is TRBJ1-1; 9 bases line up with TRBD1. V was clipped by 5 bases and J by 7 bases; unmatched bases: 8. The CDR3 runs 14 residues. The V gene's germline CDR1 is SEHNR and CDR2 FQNEAQ (reference sequence).

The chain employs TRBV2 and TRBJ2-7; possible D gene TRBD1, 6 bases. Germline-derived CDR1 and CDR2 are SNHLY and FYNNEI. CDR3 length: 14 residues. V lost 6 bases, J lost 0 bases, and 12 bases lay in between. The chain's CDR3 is CASRWTASSYEQYF. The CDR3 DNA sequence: TGTGCCAGCAGATGGACAGCCAGCTCCTACGAGCAGTACTTC.

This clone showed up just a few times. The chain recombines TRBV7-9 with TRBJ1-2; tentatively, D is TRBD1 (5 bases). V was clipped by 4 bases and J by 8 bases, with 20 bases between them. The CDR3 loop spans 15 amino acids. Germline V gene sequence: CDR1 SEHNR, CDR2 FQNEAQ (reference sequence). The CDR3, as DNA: TGTGCCAGCAGCTCCGTCCTCAGGGAATTGAGCGGCTACACCTTC. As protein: CASSSVLRELSGYTF.

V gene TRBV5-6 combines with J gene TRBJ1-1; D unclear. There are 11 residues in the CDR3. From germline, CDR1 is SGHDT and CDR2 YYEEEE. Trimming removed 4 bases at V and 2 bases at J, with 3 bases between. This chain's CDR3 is CASSINTEAFF. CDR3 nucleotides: TGTGCCAGCAGCATAAACACTGAAGCTTTCTTT.

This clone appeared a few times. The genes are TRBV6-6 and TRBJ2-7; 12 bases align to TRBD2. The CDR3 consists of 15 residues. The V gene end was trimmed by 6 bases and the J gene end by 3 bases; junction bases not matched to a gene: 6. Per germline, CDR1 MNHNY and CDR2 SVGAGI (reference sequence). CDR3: CASSRLAGANYEQYF. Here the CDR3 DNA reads TGTGCCAGCAGCCGACTAGCGGGGGCGAACTACGAGCAGTACTTC.

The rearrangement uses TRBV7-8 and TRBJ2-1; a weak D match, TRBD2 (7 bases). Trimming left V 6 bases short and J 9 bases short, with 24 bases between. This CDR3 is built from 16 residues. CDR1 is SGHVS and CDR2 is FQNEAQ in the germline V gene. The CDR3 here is CASRIKGGAGVGEQFF. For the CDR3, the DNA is TGTGCCAGCAGGATAAAAGGGGGGGCCGGAGTTGGTGAGCAGTTCTTC.

DNA of the CDR3: TGTGCCAGCAGTTTGGCTAGCGGCGTCACAGATACGCAGTATTTT. The encoded protein is CASSLASGVTDTQYF. This rearrangement joins TRBV28 to TRBJ2-3; the match to TRBD2 covers 7 bases. In germline, CDR1 is MDHEN, CDR2 SYDVKM. This CDR3 is 15 amino acids long. V gave up 3 bases and J gave up 2 bases; unmatched junction bases: 5.

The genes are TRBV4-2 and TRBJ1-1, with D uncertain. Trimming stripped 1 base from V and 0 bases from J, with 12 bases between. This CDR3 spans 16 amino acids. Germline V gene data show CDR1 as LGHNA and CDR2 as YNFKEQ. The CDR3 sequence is CASSQVSGRMNTEAFF. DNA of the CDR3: TGTGCCAGCAGCCAAGTCAGCGGGAGGATGAACACTGAAGCTTTCTTT.

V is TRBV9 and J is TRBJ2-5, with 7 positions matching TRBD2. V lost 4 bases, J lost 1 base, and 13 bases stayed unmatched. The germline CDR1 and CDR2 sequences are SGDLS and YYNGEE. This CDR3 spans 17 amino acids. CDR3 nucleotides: TGTGCCAGCAGCCACGATCCTAGCGGAGGGCTCCAAGAGACCCAGTACTTC. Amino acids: CASSHDPSGGLQETQYF.

CDR3 sequence reads: CASSGGAYEQYF. The DNA of the CDR3 is TGCGCCAGCAGCGGAGGGGCCTACGAGCAGTACTTC. The V and J genes are TRBV5-1 and TRBJ2-7; a possible D gene is TRBD2 (6 bases). The V and J ends lost 4 bases and 2 bases respectively, with 7 bases between them. CDR1 SGHRS and CDR2 YFSETQ come from the germline V gene. This CDR3 has 12 amino acids.

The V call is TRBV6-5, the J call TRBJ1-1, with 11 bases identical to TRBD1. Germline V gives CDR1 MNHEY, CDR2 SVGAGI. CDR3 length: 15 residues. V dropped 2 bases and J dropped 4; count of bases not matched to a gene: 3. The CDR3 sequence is CASSYGQGAVTEAFF. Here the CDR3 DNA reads TGTGCCAGCAGTTACGGACAGGGGGCGGTCACTGAAGCTTTCTTT.

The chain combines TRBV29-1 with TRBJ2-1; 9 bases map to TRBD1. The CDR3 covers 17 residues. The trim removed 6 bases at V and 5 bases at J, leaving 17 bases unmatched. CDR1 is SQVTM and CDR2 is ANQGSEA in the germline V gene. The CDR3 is CSVDPLPNRGRDNEQFF. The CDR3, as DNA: TGCAGCGTCGATCCTTTACCTAACAGGGGGCGCGACAATGAGCAGTTCTTC.

CDR3 nucleotides: TGTGCCAGCAGTCCCGAGACAGGGCAAGTAACTTCCTACGAGCAGTACTTC. Protein: CASSPETGQVTSYEQYF. The V and J genes are TRBV28 and TRBJ2-7, with 7 bases matching TRBD1. V trimming: 5 bases; J trimming: 1 base; junction bases outside the gene matches: 14. CDR1 is MDHEN, CDR2 SYDVKM, per germline. This CDR3 contains 17 residues.

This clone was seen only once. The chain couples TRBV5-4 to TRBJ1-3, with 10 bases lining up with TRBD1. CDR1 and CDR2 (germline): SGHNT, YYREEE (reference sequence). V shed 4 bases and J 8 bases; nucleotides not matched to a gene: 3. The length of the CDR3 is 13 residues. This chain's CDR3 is CASSRDRGDTIYF. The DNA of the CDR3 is TGTGCCAGCAGCCGGGACAGGGGAGACACCATATATTTT.

For the CDR3, the DNA is TGTGCCAGCAGTTACGACAGGGTGGCAGATACGCAGTATTTT. It codes for CASSYDRVADTQYF. V usage is TRBV6-5 and J usage is TRBJ2-3; 7 bases are a match to TRBD1. With 2 bases clipped from V and 4 bases from J, the junction kept 3 bases outside the gene matches. This CDR3 has 14 amino acids. CDR1 MNHEY and CDR2 SVGAGI come from the germline V gene.

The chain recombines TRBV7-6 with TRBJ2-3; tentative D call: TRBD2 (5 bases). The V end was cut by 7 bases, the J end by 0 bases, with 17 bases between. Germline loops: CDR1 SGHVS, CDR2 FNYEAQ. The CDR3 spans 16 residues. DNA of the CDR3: TGTGCCAGCACGAACTCGGCTAGCTCTAGCACAGATACGCAGTATTTT. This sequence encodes CASTNSASSSTDTQYF.

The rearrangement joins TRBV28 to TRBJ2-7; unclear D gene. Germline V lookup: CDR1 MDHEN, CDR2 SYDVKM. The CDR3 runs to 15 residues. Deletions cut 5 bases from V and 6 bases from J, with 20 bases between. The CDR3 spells CASSGAWSDPGEQYF. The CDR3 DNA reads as TGTGCCAGCAGTGGTGCTTGGAGCGACCCCGGCGAGCAGTACTTC. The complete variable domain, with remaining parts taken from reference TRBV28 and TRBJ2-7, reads DVKVTQSSRYLVKRTGEKVFLECVQDMDHENMFWYRQDPGLGLRLIYFSYDVKMKEKGDIPEGYSVSREKKERFSLILESASTNQTSMYLCASSGAWSDPGEQYFGPGTRLTVT.

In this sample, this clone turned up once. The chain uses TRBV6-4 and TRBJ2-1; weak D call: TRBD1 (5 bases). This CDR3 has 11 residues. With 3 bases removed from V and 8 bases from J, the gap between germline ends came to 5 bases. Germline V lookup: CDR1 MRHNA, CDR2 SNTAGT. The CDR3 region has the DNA TGTGCCAGCAGTGAAGGGGATGAGCAGTTCTTC. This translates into CASSEGDEQFF.

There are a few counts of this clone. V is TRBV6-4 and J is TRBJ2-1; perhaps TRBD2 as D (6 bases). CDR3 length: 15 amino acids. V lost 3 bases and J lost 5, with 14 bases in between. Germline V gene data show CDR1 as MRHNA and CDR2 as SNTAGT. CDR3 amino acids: CASSEGDRENNEQFF. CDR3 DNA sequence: TGTGCCAGCAGTGAAGGGGACCGGGAGAACAATGAGCAGTTCTTC.

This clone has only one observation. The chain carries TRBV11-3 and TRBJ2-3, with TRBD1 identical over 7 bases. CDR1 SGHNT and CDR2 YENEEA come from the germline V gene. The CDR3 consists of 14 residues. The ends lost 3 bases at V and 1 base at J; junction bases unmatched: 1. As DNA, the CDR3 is TGTGCCAGCAGCTTCGGACAGGGCACAGATACGCAGTATTTT. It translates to CASSFGQGTDTQYF.

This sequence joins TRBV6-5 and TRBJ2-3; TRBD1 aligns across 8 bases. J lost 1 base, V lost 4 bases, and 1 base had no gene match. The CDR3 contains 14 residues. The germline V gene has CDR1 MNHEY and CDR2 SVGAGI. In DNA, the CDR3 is TGTGCCAGCAGTTGGGGACAGGGCACAGATACGCAGTATTTT. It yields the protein CASSWGQGTDTQYF.

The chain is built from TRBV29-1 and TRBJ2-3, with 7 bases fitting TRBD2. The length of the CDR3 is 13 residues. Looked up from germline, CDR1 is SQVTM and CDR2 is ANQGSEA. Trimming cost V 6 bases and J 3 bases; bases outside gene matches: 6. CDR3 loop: CSVGGTATDTQYF. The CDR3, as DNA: TGCAGCGTGGGGGGGACCGCTACAGATACGCAGTATTTT.

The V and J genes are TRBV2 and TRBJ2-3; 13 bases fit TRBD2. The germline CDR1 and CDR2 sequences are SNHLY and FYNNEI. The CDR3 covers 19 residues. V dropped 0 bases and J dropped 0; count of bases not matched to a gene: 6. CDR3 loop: CASSEALSGLAGSTDTQYF. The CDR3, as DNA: TGTGCCAGCAGTGAAGCGCTTTCGGGACTAGCGGGGAGCACAGATACGCAGTATTTT.

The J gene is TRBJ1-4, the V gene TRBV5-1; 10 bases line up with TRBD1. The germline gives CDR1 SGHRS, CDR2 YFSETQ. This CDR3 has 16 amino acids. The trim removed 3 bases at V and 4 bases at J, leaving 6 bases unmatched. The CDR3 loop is CASSWGQGSVNEKLFF. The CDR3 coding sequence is TGCGCCAGCAGCTGGGGACAGGGGTCTGTTAATGAAAAACTGTTTTTT.

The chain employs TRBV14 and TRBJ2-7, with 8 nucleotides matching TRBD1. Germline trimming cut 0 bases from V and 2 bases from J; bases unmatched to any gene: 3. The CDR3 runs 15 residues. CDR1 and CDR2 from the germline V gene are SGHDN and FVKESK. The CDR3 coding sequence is TGTGCCAGCAGCCAAGAACAGGGGGGCGCCTACGAGCAGTACTTC. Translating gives CASSQEQGGAYEQYF.

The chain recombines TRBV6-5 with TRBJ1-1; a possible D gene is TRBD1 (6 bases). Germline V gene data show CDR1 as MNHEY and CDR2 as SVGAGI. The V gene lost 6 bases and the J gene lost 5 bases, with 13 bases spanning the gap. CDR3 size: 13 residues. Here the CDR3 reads CASSYEQGTEAFF. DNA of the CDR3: TGTGCCAGCAGCTACGAACAGGGAACTGAAGCTTTCTTT.

CDR3 in amino acids: CASSLAGGTAGYTF. The CDR3 DNA reads as TGTGCCAGCAGCTTAGCGGGGGGTACGGCTGGCTACACCTTC. The V and J genes are TRBV7-9 and TRBJ1-2, with D perhaps matching TRBD1 (5 bases). Trimming pared 0 bases from V and 7 bases from J, leaving 12 bases between. The germline V gene has CDR1 SEHNR and CDR2 FQNEAQ (reference sequence). This CDR3 is built from 14 residues.

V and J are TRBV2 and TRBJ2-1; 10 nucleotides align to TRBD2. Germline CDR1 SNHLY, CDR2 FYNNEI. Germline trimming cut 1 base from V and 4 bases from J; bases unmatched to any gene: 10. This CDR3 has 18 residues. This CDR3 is CASSEDVIWTSGYNEQFF. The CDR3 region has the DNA TGTGCCAGCAGTGAAGATGTAATTTGGACTAGCGGATACAATGAGCAGTTCTTC.

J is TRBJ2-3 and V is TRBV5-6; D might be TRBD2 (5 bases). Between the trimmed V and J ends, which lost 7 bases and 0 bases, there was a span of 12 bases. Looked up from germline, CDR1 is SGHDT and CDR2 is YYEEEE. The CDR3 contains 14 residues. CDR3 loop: CASADWASTDTQYF. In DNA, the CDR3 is TGTGCCAGCGCGGACTGGGCTAGCACAGATACGCAGTATTTT.

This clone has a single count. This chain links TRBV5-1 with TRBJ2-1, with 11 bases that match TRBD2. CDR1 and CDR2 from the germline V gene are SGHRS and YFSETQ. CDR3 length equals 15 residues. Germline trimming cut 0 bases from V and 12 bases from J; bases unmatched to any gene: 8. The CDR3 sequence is CASSLDLAGGGWQFF. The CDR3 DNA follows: TGCGCCAGCAGCTTGGATCTAGCGGGGGGTGGATGGCAGTTCTTC.